This TCR beta chain came from a study of tumor and adjacent non-tumor tissue in lung cancer (dated by TCRdb to 2016 to 2018). Regarding the research as a whole: By cancer type, the cohort comprised 12 adenocarcinoma patients, 2 squamous cell carcinoma patients and 1 small cell lung cancer patient. Among the approximately 15 patients, ages ranged from about 31 to 76 years, roughly ten were men and 5 were women, and disease was TNM stage I to III. Sequencing generated a total of 125,075,908 productive TCRbeta reads, averaging around 4 million reads per sample. The study compared bulk TCRbeta repertoires from lung tumor tissue and matched distant non-tumor lung tissue of some 15 lung cancer patients. TCRbeta CDR3 sequencing was performed on about 30 paired specimens, with one tumor sample and one normal lung sample collected per patient.

Relative to germline, V is missing 3 bases and J is missing 1 base, with 5 bases of the junction outside any gene match. CDR1 is given as MNHNS and CDR2 as SASEGT, both from the germline V gene. Counted from cysteine to phenylalanine, this CDR3 has 16 amino acids. This entry keeps only the CDR3 DNA: 48 bases, framed from base 1. Libraries were prepared through multiplex PCR. The instrument given in TCRdb is Illumina HiSeq 2500. TCRbeta libraries were constructed through three rounds of nested PCR with primers (Table S4) according to protocols modified from ARM-PCR. Before sequencing, PCR products of 200-500 bp were excised from the gel and purified with the QIAquick gel extraction kit. The study's own analysis went as follows. Reads were cleaned using Trimmomatic, were merged into complete CDR3 sequences using FLASH, and were assigned to V(D)J germline segments using MiTCR. Clonal diversity was computed as the inverse Simpson's index with VDJtools. In-frame sequences lacking a premature stop codon were counted as productive reads. Clones were called with MiXCR by TCRdb after fastp trimmed the public reads at Q25, and only in-frame beta chains were retained. CDR3 protein sequences are deduplicated, and each keeps its most common genes and DNA. TCRdb, not the original authors, processed these V and J calls. In this sample the table shows about 66,000 distinct CDR3 sequences, roughly 73% of which occur a single time. The ten top clones hold under 30% of the sample.

RNA was isolated from bulk, unsorted tissue, and RNA quality was assessed with a NanoDrop ND-1000 and an Agilent 2100. All donors had newly diagnosed lung cancer, had not received prior chemotherapy, and were admitted for thoracic surgery in China between August and November 2014. Anyone who had undergone radiotherapy or chemotherapy before, or who had another cancer at the same time, was left out of the study. Surgical tissue pieces of roughly 1-2.2 cm3 were preserved in RNAlater solution and stored at -80 °C until use. What the research found in general, with its limitations: Younger patients had significantly higher TCR diversity, and higher tumor TCR diversity was associated with shorter overall and disease-free survival. Peripheral blood was not sequenced, so blood TCRbeta repertoires were not examined in the lung cancer patients of the study. Only roughly 15 patients were in the cohort, and the authors stated that larger samples and more detailed clinical data are needed. A significantly larger cumulative share of the repertoire was made up by the top 100 clones in normal lung than in tumor tissue. The sequencing platform is not named in the methods, and unique molecular identifiers are not mentioned. Tumor tissue showed significantly higher TCR diversity (inverse Simpson) than normal lung tissue, at 431.37 vs 166.20 (P = 0.0075, Mann-Whitney U test).

Note on this clonotype: Its cognate antigen has yet to be identified. No clone much larger than this one lies a single base away; base qualities are absent.

This clonotype originated in a man between 60 and 75 years old with non-small cell lung cancer. Recombination joined TRBV6-1 with TRBJ2-3; 9 middle bases align to TRBD2. Sequences were obtained from lung tumor tissue. The CDR3 is CASSDTIAGGTDTQYF. The nucleotide sequence is given as TGTGCCAGCAGTGATACTATAGCGGGAGGCACAGATACGCAGTATTTT.